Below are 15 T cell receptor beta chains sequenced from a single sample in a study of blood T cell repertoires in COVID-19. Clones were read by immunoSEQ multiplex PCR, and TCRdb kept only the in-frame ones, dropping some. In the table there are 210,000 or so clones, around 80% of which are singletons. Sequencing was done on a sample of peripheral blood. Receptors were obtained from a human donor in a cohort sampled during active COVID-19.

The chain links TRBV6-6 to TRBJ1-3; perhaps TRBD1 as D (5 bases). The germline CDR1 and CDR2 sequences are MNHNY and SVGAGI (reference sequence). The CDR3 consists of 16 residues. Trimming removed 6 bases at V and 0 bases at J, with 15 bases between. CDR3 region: CASRTPPGHSGNTIYF. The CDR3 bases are TGTGCCAGCAGAACCCCCCCAGGGCACTCTGGAAACACCATATATTTT.

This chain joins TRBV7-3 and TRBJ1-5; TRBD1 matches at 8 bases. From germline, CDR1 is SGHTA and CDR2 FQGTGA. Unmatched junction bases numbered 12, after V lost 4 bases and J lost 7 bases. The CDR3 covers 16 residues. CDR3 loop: CASSWGGAGGAQPQHF. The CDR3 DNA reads TGTGCCAGCAGCTGGGGCGGGGCAGGGGGCGCCCAGCCCCAGCATTTT.

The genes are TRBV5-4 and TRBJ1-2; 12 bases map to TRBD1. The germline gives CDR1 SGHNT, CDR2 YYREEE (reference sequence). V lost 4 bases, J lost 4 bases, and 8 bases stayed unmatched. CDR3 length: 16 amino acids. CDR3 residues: CASSRKGQGATYGYTF. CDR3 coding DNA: TGTGCCAGCAGCCGGAAGGGACAGGGGGCCACCTATGGCTACACCTTC.

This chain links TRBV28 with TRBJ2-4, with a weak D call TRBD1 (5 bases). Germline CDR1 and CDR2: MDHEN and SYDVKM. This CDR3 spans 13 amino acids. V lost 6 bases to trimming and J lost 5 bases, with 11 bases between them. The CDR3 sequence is CASRVGVENIQYF. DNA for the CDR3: TGTGCCAGCAGGGTAGGGGTGGAAAACATTCAGTACTTC.

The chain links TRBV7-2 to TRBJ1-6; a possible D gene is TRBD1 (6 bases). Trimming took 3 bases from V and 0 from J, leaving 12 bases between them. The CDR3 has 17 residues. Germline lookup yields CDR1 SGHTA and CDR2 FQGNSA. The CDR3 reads CASSFHRASSYNSPLHF. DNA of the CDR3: TGTGCCAGCAGCTTTCACAGGGCGAGCTCCTATAATTCACCCCTCCACTTT.

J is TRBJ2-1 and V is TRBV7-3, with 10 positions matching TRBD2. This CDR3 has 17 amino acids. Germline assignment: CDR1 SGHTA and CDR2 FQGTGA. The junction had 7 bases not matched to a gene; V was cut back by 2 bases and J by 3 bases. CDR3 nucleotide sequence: TGTGCCAGCAGCTTAGGTTATGGGACTAGCGTCTACAATGAGCAGTTCTTC. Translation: CASSLGYGTSVYNEQFF.

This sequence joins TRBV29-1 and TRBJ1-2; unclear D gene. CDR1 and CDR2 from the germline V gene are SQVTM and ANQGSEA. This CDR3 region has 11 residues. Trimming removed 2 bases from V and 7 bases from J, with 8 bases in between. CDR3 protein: CSVEIRSGYTF. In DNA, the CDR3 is TGCAGCGTTGAAATTAGGAGTGGCTACACCTTC.

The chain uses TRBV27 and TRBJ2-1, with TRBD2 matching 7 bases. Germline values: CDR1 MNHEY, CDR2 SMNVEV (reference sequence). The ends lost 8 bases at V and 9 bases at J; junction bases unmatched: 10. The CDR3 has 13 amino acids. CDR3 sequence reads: CASGRRGEGEQFF. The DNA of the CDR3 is TGTGCCAGCGGCCGCCGAGGGGAGGGTGAGCAGTTCTTC.

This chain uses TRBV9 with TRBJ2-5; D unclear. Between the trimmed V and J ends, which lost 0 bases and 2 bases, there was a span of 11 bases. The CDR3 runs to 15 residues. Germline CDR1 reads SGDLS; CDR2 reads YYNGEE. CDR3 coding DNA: TGTGCCAGCAGCGTAGTGGTGTGCCGGCAAGAGACCCAGTACTTC. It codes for CASSVVVCRQETQYF.

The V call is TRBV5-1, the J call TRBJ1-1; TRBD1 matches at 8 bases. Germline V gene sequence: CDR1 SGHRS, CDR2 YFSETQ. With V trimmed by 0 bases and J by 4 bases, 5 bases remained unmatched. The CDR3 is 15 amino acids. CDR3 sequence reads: CASSLGTGRFTEAFF. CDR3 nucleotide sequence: TGCGCCAGCAGCTTGGGGACAGGGCGGTTCACTGAAGCTTTCTTT.

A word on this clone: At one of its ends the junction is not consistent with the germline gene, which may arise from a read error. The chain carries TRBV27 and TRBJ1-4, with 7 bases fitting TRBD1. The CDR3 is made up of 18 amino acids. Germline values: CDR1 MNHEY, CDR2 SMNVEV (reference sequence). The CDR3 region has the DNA TGTGCCAGCCGTTTCAGGGGCCGACAGGGAACAACTAATGAAAAACTGTTTTTT. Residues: CASRFRGRQGTTNEKLFF.

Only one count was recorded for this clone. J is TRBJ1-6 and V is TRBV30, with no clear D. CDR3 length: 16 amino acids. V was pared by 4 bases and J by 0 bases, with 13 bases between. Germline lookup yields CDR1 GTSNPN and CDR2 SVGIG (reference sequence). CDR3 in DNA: TGTGCCTGGAACCCCACGGGGAGCTCCTATAATTCACCCCTCCACTTT. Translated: CAWNPTGSSYNSPLHF.

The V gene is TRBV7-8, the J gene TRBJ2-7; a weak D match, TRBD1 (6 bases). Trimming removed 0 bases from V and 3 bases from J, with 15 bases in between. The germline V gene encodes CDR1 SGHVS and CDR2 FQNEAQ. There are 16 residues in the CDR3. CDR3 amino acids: CASSLARTVGNYEQYF. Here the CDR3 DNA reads TGTGCCAGCAGCTTAGCGCGGACAGTTGGTAACTACGAGCAGTACTTC.

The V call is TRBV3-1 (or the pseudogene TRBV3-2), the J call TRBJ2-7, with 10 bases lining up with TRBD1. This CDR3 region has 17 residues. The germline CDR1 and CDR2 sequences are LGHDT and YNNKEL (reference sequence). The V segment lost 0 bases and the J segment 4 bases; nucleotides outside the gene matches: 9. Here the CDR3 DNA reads TGTGCCAGCAGCCAAGACGCCCGGACAGGGGGAAAATACGAGCAGTACTTC. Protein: CASSQDARTGGKYEQYF.

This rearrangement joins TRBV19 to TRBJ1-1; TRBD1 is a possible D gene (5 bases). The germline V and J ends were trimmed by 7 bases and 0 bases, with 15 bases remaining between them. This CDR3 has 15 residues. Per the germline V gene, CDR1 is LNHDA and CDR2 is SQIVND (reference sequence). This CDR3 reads CASTLRDFMNTEAFF. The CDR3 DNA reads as TGTGCCAGTACCCTCCGGGACTTTATGAACACTGAAGCTTTCTTT.